Presented here are 9 T cell receptor beta chains from one specimen sequenced in a study of blood T cell repertoires in COVID-19. This table comes from immunoSEQ multiplex PCR, and its TCRdb copy is limited to in-frame clones, with some not included. Here the sample spans about 240,000 clones, more than 75% being singletons. Input material: peripheral blood. The source of these receptors is a man older than 75 with acute or convalescent COVID-19.

V and J are TRBV28 and TRBJ2-5; TRBD1 is a possible D gene (5 bases). The CDR3 loop spans 12 amino acids. The germline V and J ends were trimmed by 5 bases and 2 bases, with 6 bases remaining between them. Germline-derived CDR1 and CDR2 are MDHEN and SYDVKM. This chain's CDR3 is CASSRTQETQYF. CDR3 sequence (DNA): TGTGCCAGCAGTCGGACACAAGAGACCCAGTACTTC.

The V call is TRBV2, the J call TRBJ2-7; the D gene is possibly TRBD1 (6 bases). Germline CDR1 and CDR2: SNHLY and FYNNEI. This CDR3 has 15 amino acids. The germline V and J ends were trimmed by 2 bases and 3 bases, with 14 bases remaining between them. The chain's CDR3 is CASSEPRDTVYEQYF. The CDR3 coding sequence is TGTGCCAGCAGTGAACCTCGGGACACCGTCTACGAGCAGTACTTC.

This chain uses TRBV11-1 with TRBJ1-6, with 9 positions matching TRBD1. Germline V gene lookup returns CDR1 SGHAT and CDR2 FQDESV (reference sequence). This CDR3 has 15 residues. The V segment lost 5 bases and the J segment 14 bases; nucleotides outside the gene matches: 13. CDR3 protein: CASSPRGTGLVALHF. The CDR3 DNA reads TGTGCCAGCAGCCCCCGCGGGACAGGGCTTGTGGCCCTCCACTTT.

The rearrangement uses TRBV5-4 and TRBJ2-7; TRBD1 agrees at 7 bases. Germline trimming cut 4 bases from V and 3 bases from J; bases unmatched to any gene: 7. The CDR3 totals 14 residues. Germline V gene data show CDR1 as SGHNT and CDR2 as YYREEE (reference sequence). CDR3 residues: CASSIGQALYEQYF. The CDR3 DNA reads as TGTGCCAGCAGCATCGGACAGGCTCTCTACGAGCAGTACTTC.

A word on this clone: At one of its ends the junction is not consistent with the germline gene, which may arise from a read error. The same CDR3 is also encoded by other DNA sequences in this sample. This rearrangement joins TRBV12-5 to TRBJ2-1; D might be TRBD2 (6 bases). This CDR3 is built from 14 residues. CDR1 LGHNT and CDR2 FRNRAP come from the germline V gene. CDR3 sequence (DNA): TGTGCTAGTGGTTTGGGGTTGGGAGGTTATGAACAGTTCTTC. Translation gives CASGLGLGGYEQFF.

The chain has TRBV7-2 and TRBJ1-1; D is unresolved. CDR1 SGHTA and CDR2 FQGNSA come from the germline V gene. The germline V and J ends were trimmed by 5 bases and 0 bases, with 13 bases remaining between them. CDR3 length equals 15 residues. This CDR3 is CASSPGDLMNTEAFF. The CDR3, as DNA: TGTGCCAGCAGCCCGGGAGACCTCATGAACACTGAAGCTTTCTTT.

V gene TRBV20-1 combines with J gene TRBJ1-5; possibly TRBD1 for D (6 bases). The V gene lost 3 bases and the J gene lost 6 bases, with 18 bases spanning the gap. CDR3 length equals 15 residues. CDR1 and CDR2 from the germline V gene are DFQATT and SNEGSKA (reference sequence). The CDR3 DNA follows: TGCAGTGCTAGTATAGAGGCCCTCAGGGGTCAGCCCCAGCATTTT. Translation: CSASIEALRGQPQHF.

This chain connects TRBV6-5 to TRBJ2-7, with a weak D call TRBD1 (6 bases). V was pared by 8 bases and J by 3 bases, with 14 bases between. The CDR3 has 13 amino acids. Germline assignment: CDR1 MNHEY and CDR2 SVGAGI. Here the CDR3 DNA reads TGTGCCAGCGAGACAGGTCCAATCTACGAGCAGTACTTC. This translates into CASETGPIYEQYF.

The J gene is TRBJ1-5, the V gene TRBV9, with unresolved D. The germline V gene has CDR1 SGDLS and CDR2 YYNGEE. The CDR3 has 11 amino acids. V was cut by 4 bases and J by 9 bases, with 8 bases left in between. CDR3 sequence: CASSPEGPQHF. Here the CDR3 DNA reads TGTGCCAGCAGCCCCGAGGGGCCCCAGCATTTT.